The 29 T cell receptor beta chains below were found in one sample sequenced in a study of response to subunit inactivated influenza vaccine. TCRdb reanalysed the RT-PCR reads using MiXCR and keeps one entry per CDR3 protein. The sample has approximately 520,000 distinct CDR3 sequences, about 17% seen once. Sequenced material: CD4+ T cells sorted from PBMCs, taken around 25 months after vaccination. The receptors originated from a man between 50 and 69 years old who received an inactivated influenza vaccine.

The CDR3 DNA follows: TGCAGTGCTCCAGGTGGGGTAGGAGAGACCCAGTACTTC. Protein: CSAPGGVGETQYF. The chain employs TRBV20-1 and TRBJ2-5; no definite D call. V was clipped by 5 bases and J by 4 bases, with 14 bases between them. Germline V CDR1 and CDR2: DFQATT, SNEGSKA (reference sequence). The CDR3 length is 13 residues.

This clonotype showed up just a few times. V usage is TRBV29-1 and J usage is TRBJ1-1; D not certain. Looked up from germline, CDR1 is SQVTM and CDR2 is ANQGSEA. The CDR3 contains 13 residues. Deletions cut 1 base from V and 3 bases from J, with 9 bases between. The CDR3 DNA follows: TGCAGCGTTGAAGTGCGCAGCGACACTGAAGCTTTCTTT. Its translation: CSVEVRSDTEAFF.

The chain employs TRBV19 and TRBJ2-1; D is unclear. The CDR3 consists of 10 residues. V lost 7 bases and J 6 bases, leaving 4 bases between the germline ends. Germline values: CDR1 LNHDA, CDR2 SQIVND (reference sequence). The CDR3 loop is CASISNEQFF. The CDR3 DNA reads TGTGCCAGTATTAGCAATGAGCAGTTCTTC. Using reference TRBV19 and TRBJ2-1 for the parts outside the CDR3, the full variable domain is DGGITQSPKYLFRKEGQNVTLSCEQNLNHDAMYWYRQDPGQGLRLIYYSQIVNDFQKGDIAEGYSVSREKKESFPLTVTSAQKNPTAFYLCASISNEQFFGPGTRLTVL.

This clonotype was found many times. The rearrangement links TRBV7-9 to TRBJ2-7; no definite D call. The germline gives CDR1 SEHNR, CDR2 FQNEAQ (reference sequence). Trimming left V 4 bases short and J 4 bases short, with 5 bases between. CDR3 length equals 11 residues. CDR3 sequence: CASSSEYEQYF. CDR3 DNA sequence: TGTGCCAGCAGCTCGGAATACGAGCAGTACTTC.

This clonotype showed up just a few times. The chain uses TRBV4-3 and TRBJ2-7, with 13 nucleotides matching TRBD2. Germline V gene sequence: CDR1 LGHNA, CDR2 YSLEER. V lost 1 base, J lost 5 bases, and 2 bases stayed unmatched. The CDR3 extends over 15 amino acids. This CDR3 reads CASSQGTSGGDEQYF. The DNA for the CDR3 is TGCGCCAGCAGCCAAGGAACTAGCGGGGGGGACGAGCAGTACTTC.

Only a few counts were recorded for this clonotype. The chain links TRBV24-1 to TRBJ2-5; D is unclear. The V gene's germline CDR1 is KGHDR and CDR2 SFDVKD. The CDR3 sequence is 14 residues long. The V end lost 3 bases, the J end lost 5 bases, and 12 bases lay between the germline ends. This CDR3 reads CATSDNGVWETQYF. CDR3 nucleotides: TGTGCCACCAGTGATAATGGGGTTTGGGAGACCCAGTACTTC.

This clonotype came up a few times. The chain has TRBV20-1 and TRBJ1-1, with 9 bases aligning to TRBD1. V shed 6 bases and J 3 bases; nucleotides not matched to a gene: 5. Germline V gene data show CDR1 as DFQATT and CDR2 as SNEGSKA (reference sequence). The CDR3 has 13 amino acids. For the CDR3, the DNA is TGCAGTGCAACAGGGGGCGCGGACACTGAAGCTTTCTTT. Translating it yields CSATGGADTEAFF.

V usage is TRBV21-1 and J usage is TRBJ2-7. TRBV21-1 is a pseudogene locus. The CDR3 totals 13 residues. The DNA for the CDR3 is TGTGCCAGCACCCATCTTGGGACCTACGAGCAGTACTTC. It specifies CASTHLGTYEQYF.

This clonotype came up a few times. V and J are TRBV18 and TRBJ2-3; weak D call: TRBD2 (6 bases). Germline V gene sequence: CDR1 KGHSH, CDR2 LQKENI. The CDR3 is made up of 13 amino acids. The germline V and J ends were trimmed by 6 bases and 5 bases, with 12 bases remaining between them. CDR3 coding DNA: TGTGCCAGCTCGCAAGATAGCGGAGATACGCAGTATTTT. Protein sequence: CASSQDSGDTQYF.

This chain uses TRBV6-5 with TRBJ2-1, with TRBD2 matching 11 bases. The CDR3 is made up of 15 amino acids. Germline CDR1 MNHEY, CDR2 SVGAGI. V shed 2 bases, J shed 4 bases, and the junction held 1 base outside the gene matches. The CDR3 spells CASSYASGGYNEQFF. Here the CDR3 DNA reads TGTGCCAGCAGTTACGCTAGCGGGGGGTACAATGAGCAGTTCTTC.

This clonotype was detected a few times. CDR3 amino acids: CASSFRQGGKNEQFF. In nucleotides, the CDR3 is TGTGCCAGCAGCTTTAGACAGGGTGGTAAAAATGAGCAGTTCTTC. V and J are TRBV7-6 and TRBJ2-1; TRBD1 matches 7 bases. Germline V gives CDR1 SGHVS, CDR2 FNYEAQ. This CDR3 region has 15 residues. After removal of 3 bases from V and 7 bases from J, the junction contained 9 bases not matched to a gene.

This sequence joins TRBV28 and TRBJ2-7; D not resolved. Germline V lookup: CDR1 MDHEN, CDR2 SYDVKM. The V end lost 7 bases, the J end lost 3 bases, and 10 bases lay between the germline ends. The CDR3 totals 12 residues. The CDR3 bases are TGTGCCAGCACCGCGGACCGCTACGAGCAGTACTTC. This encodes CASTADRYEQYF.

This clonotype was observed once. The V gene is TRBV15, the J gene TRBJ2-7; D is undetermined. V lost 8 bases and J lost 4, with 15 bases in between. The CDR3 runs to 13 residues. Germline CDR1 LNHNV, CDR2 YYDKDF (reference sequence). CDR3 region: CATSLGSIYEQYF. As DNA, the CDR3 is TGTGCCACCTCCCTCGGTAGTATTTACGAGCAGTACTTC.

Ten or more counts support this clonotype. The genes are TRBV12-3 or TRBV12-4 and TRBJ2-4; possibly TRBD1 for D (7 bases). The CDR3 is 15 residues long. V was cut by 5 bases and J by 4 bases, with 15 bases left in between. CDR3 amino acids: CASSPPGGNKNIQYF. The DNA of the CDR3 is TGTGCCAGCAGTCCCCCAGGGGGGAATAAAAACATTCAGTACTTC.

This chain links TRBV6-5 with TRBJ2-5; 15 nucleotides match TRBD2. CDR3 length: 17 amino acids. Losses at the gene ends were 6 bases for V and 4 bases for J; bases not matched to a gene: 9. Looked up from germline, CDR1 is MNHEY and CDR2 is SVGAGI. The CDR3 DNA sequence: TGTGCCAGCAGCTACCGGACTAGCGGGAGGGGGGTAGAGACCCAGTACTTC. It specifies CASSYRTSGRGVETQYF.

This clonotype was recorded a few times. The chain employs TRBV16 and TRBJ1-1; TRBD1 might be the D (5 bases). Per germline, CDR1 KGHSY and CDR2 FQNENV. The V end was cut by 5 bases, the J end by 0 bases, with 13 bases between. The CDR3 loop spans 15 amino acids. Here the CDR3 DNA reads TGTGCCAGCAGCTCCGACAGTTCACTGAACACTGAAGCTTTCTTT. Protein sequence: CASSSDSSLNTEAFF.

In its sample, this clonotype was seen a few times. The chain carries TRBV4-3 and TRBJ2-5; perhaps D is TRBD1 or TRBD2 (5 bases each). The V end was cut by 0 bases, the J end by 4 bases, with 12 bases between. The germline V gene encodes CDR1 LGHNA and CDR2 YSLEER. The CDR3 totals 15 residues. The CDR3 spells CASSQDPGRRETQYF. Written as DNA, the CDR3 is TGCGCCAGCAGCCAAGATCCGGGGCGGCGAGAGACCCAGTACTTC.

The chain is built from TRBV5-1 and TRBJ2-5; TRBD1 matches at 8 bases. The V gene's germline CDR1 is SGHRS and CDR2 YFSETQ. This CDR3 is built from 15 residues. Trimming cost V 0 bases and J 6 bases; bases outside gene matches: 7. The CDR3 nucleotides are TGCGCCAGCAGCTTGGAGACAGGGGTCGGGAAGACCCAGTACTTC. Amino acids: CASSLETGVGKTQYF.

This clonotype has more than one count but fewer than ten. This chain links TRBV4-3 with TRBJ2-1, with 7 bases fitting TRBD1. CDR3 length equals 14 residues. J was trimmed by 5 bases and V by 1 base; bases with no gene match: 2. CDR1 and CDR2 (germline): LGHNA, YSLEER. Here the CDR3 DNA reads TGCGCCAGCAGCCAAGCCGGGACAGACAATGAGCAGTTCTTC. Its translation: CASSQAGTDNEQFF.

The CDR3 protein is CAIREKSGGTGELFF. The CDR3 DNA is TGTGCCATCAGGGAAAAAAGCGGGGGCACCGGGGAGCTGTTTTTT. This chain connects TRBV10-3 to TRBJ2-2; 8 nucleotides match TRBD2. The CDR3 spans 15 residues. The trim removed 6 bases at V and 4 bases at J, leaving 7 bases unmatched. The V gene's germline CDR1 is ENHRY and CDR2 SYGVKD.

This clonotype was observed many times. The chain combines TRBV12-3 or TRBV12-4 with TRBJ2-1; the match to TRBD2 covers 11 bases. Trimming removed 5 bases from V and 7 bases from J; junction bases left unmatched: 10. The CDR3 extends over 16 amino acids. CDR3 amino acids: CASSASGLAVGNEQFF. CDR3 nucleotide sequence: TGTGCCAGCAGTGCCTCGGGACTAGCGGTGGGGAATGAGCAGTTCTTC.

V and J are TRBV20-1 and TRBJ2-5; no clear D gene. The germline gives CDR1 DFQATT, CDR2 SNEGSKA (reference sequence). Trimming took 6 bases from V and 4 from J, leaving 12 bases between them. This CDR3 has 12 amino acids. The CDR3 DNA follows: TGCAGTGCCACAGACGGAGCAGAGACCCAGTACTTC. This translates into CSATDGAETQYF.

This clonotype was seen many times. The chain employs TRBV20-1 and TRBJ1-5; D gene ambiguous. CDR1 is DFQATT and CDR2 is SNEGSKA in the germline V gene (reference sequence). V shed 6 bases and J shed 4 bases, with 19 bases lying between them. The CDR3 runs 15 residues. The CDR3 sequence is CSAREGGRLNQPQHF. The CDR3 bases are TGCAGTGCCCGTGAGGGTGGGCGCCTAAATCAGCCCCAGCATTTT.

This clonotype showed up just a few times. This chain uses TRBV7-2 with TRBJ1-4; TRBD1 might be the D (5 bases). There are 16 residues in the CDR3. In germline, CDR1 is SGHTA, CDR2 FQGNSA. With 5 bases removed from V and 4 bases from J, the gap between germline ends came to 17 bases. CDR3 in DNA: TGTGCCAGCAGCAAACTTCCAGGGAGTTATAATGAAAAACTGTTTTTT. Its translation: CASSKLPGSYNEKLFF.

In this sample, this clonotype turned up a few times. The V gene is TRBV6-2 or TRBV6-3, the J gene TRBJ2-7; D remains unclear. The CDR3 extends over 14 amino acids. V dropped 5 bases and J dropped 2 bases, with 13 bases sitting between them. The germline V gene has CDR1 MNHEY and CDR2 SVGEGT. CDR3 residues: CASSPHYVAYEQYF. CDR3 in DNA: TGTGCCAGCAGTCCACACTATGTAGCCTACGAGCAGTACTTC.

This clonotype showed up just a few times. The chain recombines TRBV20-1 with TRBJ2-7; no clear D gene. This CDR3 spans 14 amino acids. V lost 6 bases and J lost 0, with 15 bases in between. Germline assignment: CDR1 DFQATT and CDR2 SNEGSKA (reference sequence). CDR3 amino acids: CSATDTFSSYEQYF. CDR3 nucleotides: TGCAGTGCAACCGACACCTTCTCCTCCTACGAGCAGTACTTC.

This clonotype has a handful of counts. This sequence joins TRBV5-1 and TRBJ2-7, with D tentatively TRBD1 (6 bases). This CDR3 comprises 14 residues. V lost 4 bases and J lost 6, with 17 bases in between. Germline CDR1 is SGHRS and CDR2 is YFSETQ. CDR3 sequence: CASSGKTQGSEQYF. The CDR3 bases are TGCGCCAGCAGCGGAAAAACACAGGGATCCGAGCAGTACTTC.

As DNA, the CDR3 is TGCGCCAGCAGCCCGACAGGAATGGGATCCTACGAGCAGTACTTC. Amino acids: CASSPTGMGSYEQYF. The rearrangement links TRBV4-3 to TRBJ2-7, with D perhaps matching TRBD1 (6 bases). The CDR3 length is 15 residues. Trimming shortened V by 4 bases and J by 1 base, and 14 bases separated the two germline ends. CDR1 and CDR2 (germline): LGHNA, YSLEER.

This clonotype came up a few times. The gene calls are TRBV4-3 and TRBJ2-6, with 7 bases fitting TRBD1. Germline-derived CDR1 and CDR2 are LGHNA and YSLEER. Losses at the gene ends were 2 bases for V and 0 bases for J; bases not matched to a gene: 4. CDR3 length: 17 residues. DNA of the CDR3: TGCGCCAGCAGCCAATCGGGACAGACCTCTGGGGCCAACGTCCTGACTTTC. This translates into CASSQSGQTSGANVLTF.